The rows below give T cell receptor beta chains drawn from one sample of a study of blood T cells in healthy people across ages. Using its own MiXCR run on the 5' RACE reads, TCRdb lists one record per CDR3 protein. The sample gives about 1.1 million distinct CDR3 sequences, about two fifths of which show up once; 13% is in the top ten. The sample consisted of blood. The source is a man in his late teens or twenties in good health. The CDR3 runs from the conserved cysteine through the conserved F or W. A D gene is named only where the DNA matches it firmly. Not all rows give a size; the values are once, few, many and, for expanded clones, a class.

>TRBJ1-2|TRBV6-6|.|.
CASSSIHYGYTF
TGTGCCAGCAGTTCCATCCACTATGGCTACACCTTC
>TRBJ1-1|TRBV9|.|.
CASSVVSGNTEAFF
TGTGCCAGCAGCGTAGTGTCAGGGAACACTGAAGCTTTCTTT
>TRBJ2-7|TRBV6-5|TRBD1|once
CASSYSLGTGGEQYF
TGTGCCAGCAGTTACTCTCTAGGGACAGGGGGTGAGCAGTACTTC
>TRBJ1-4|TRBV6-5|TRBD1|.
CASSDTGGREKLFF
TGTGCCAGCAGCGATACAGGGGGCCGGGAAAAACTGTTTTTT
>TRBJ1-2|TRBV6-5|.|.
CASSSQGTLYGYTF
TGTGCCAGCAGTTCACAGGGCACCCTCTATGGCTACACCTTC
>TRBJ2-3|TRBV20-1|.|.
CSASELGRSADTQYF
TGTAGTGCTAGCGAGTTAGGGAGGAGCGCAGATACGCAGTATTTT
>TRBJ1-1|TRBV18|TRBD1|.
CASSPGQGRFSNTEAFF
TGTGCCAGTTCACCCGGACAGGGGCGGTTTTCGAACACTGAAGCTTTCTTT
>TRBJ2-3|TRBV6-4|.|few
CASSEGPGDTQYF
TGTGCCAGCAGTGAGGGACCTGGAGATACGCAGTATTTT
>TRBJ2-7|TRBV15|.|few
CATSRDQGPTIYEQYF
TGTGCCACCAGCAGAGATCAGGGACCGACGATCTACGAGCAGTACTTC
>TRBJ2-5|TRBV5-1|TRBD1|.
CASSRLGRTGNEQYF
TGCGCCAGCAGCCGCCTCGGCAGGACAGGGAATGAGCAGTACTTC
>TRBJ1-1|TRBV10-3|.|once
CAIREPTGSKNTEAFF
TGTGCCATCAGGGAACCGACAGGCTCGAAGAACACTGAAGCTTTCTTT
>TRBJ2-5|TRBV6-2/TRBV6-3|.|.
CASTRINYHQETQYF
TGTGCCAGCACCCGTATAAACTACCATCAGGAGACCCAGTACTTC
>TRBJ2-3|TRBV2|.|.
CASSAGRGQDTQYF
TGTGCCAGCAGTGCGGGGAGAGGGCAGGATACGCAGTATTTT
>TRBJ1-1|TRBV15|.|.
CATSTNRRVIGTEAFF
TGTGCCACCAGCACTAATCGGAGGGTGATTGGCACTGAAGCTTTCTTT
>TRBJ2-1|TRBV5-1|.|.
CASRWWNEQFF
TGCGCCAGCAGATGGTGGAATGAGCAGTTCTTC
>TRBJ2-1|TRBV7-8|TRBD1|.
CASSLRGGDRDHEQFF
TGTGCCAGCAGCTTAAGAGGCGGAGACAGGGACCATGAGCAGTTCTTC
>TRBJ2-7|TRBV3-1|.|.
CASSTAGGKSIYEQYF
TGTGCCAGCAGCACCGCAGGGGGGAAATCGATCTACGAGCAGTACTTC
>TRBJ2-7|TRBV5-1|TRBD1|.
CASSRPGQGAYEQYF
TGCGCCAGCAGCCGACCGGGACAGGGAGCTTACGAGCAGTACTTC
>TRBJ1-2|TRBV20-1|.|.
CSARDQYGDGYTF
TGCAGTGCTAGAGATCAGTACGGGGACGGCTACACCTTC
>TRBJ1-1|TRBV25-1|.|.
CASSRWDTEAFF
TGTGCCAGCAGCCGGTGGGACACTGAAGCTTTCTTT
>TRBJ2-1|TRBV12-5|.|few
CASGRLDEQFF
TGTGCTAGTGGAAGGTTGGATGAGCAGTTCTTC
>TRBJ2-4|TRBV6-2/TRBV6-3|.|.
CASRPWGRWDKNIQYF
TGTGCCAGCAGACCCTGGGGGCGCTGGGACAAAAACATTCAGTACTTC
>TRBJ2-3|TRBV10-3|TRBD1|few
CAISKDRGGTDTQYF
TGTGCCATCAGCAAGGACAGGGGCGGCACAGATACGCAGTATTTT
>TRBJ1-2|TRBV18|.|.
CASSPGAGFAYGYTF
TGTGCCAGCTCACCAGGGGCAGGCTTTGCCTATGGCTACACCTTC
>TRBJ1-2|TRBV20-1|.|.
CSARDQKEGPNYGYTF
TGCAGTGCTAGAGATCAGAAAGAGGGACCTAACTATGGCTACACCTTC
>TRBJ2-7|TRBV20-1|TRBD1|.
CSAALRQGGPEYF
TGCAGTGCTGCCCTCAGACAGGGGGGGCCAGAGTACTTC
>TRBJ2-2|TRBV6-5|.|.
CASSYGTTGELFF
TGTGCCAGCAGTTACGGCACCACCGGGGAGCTGTTTTTT
>TRBJ2-3|TRBV12-3/TRBV12-4|.|once
CVSSLSGISTDTQYF
TGTGTCAGCAGTCTCTCGGGGATTAGCACAGATACACAGTATTTT
>TRBJ2-3|TRBV11-2|.|few
CASSLVPRADTQYF
TGTGCCAGCAGCTTAGTTCCCAGGGCAGATACGCAGTATTTT
>TRBJ2-3|TRBV15|TRBD2|.
CATSRTGLTSTDTQYF
TGTGCCACCAGCCGGACGGGACTAACTAGCACAGATACGCAGTATTTT
>TRBJ2-5|TRBV27|.|.
CASRDPGVQEAQYF
TGTGCCAGCAGGGACCCCGGGGTACAAGAGGCCCAGTACTTC
>TRBJ2-5|TRBV7-9|.|.
CASSQDTRETQYF
TGTGCCAGCAGCCAAGACACCCGAGAGACCCAGTACTTC
>TRBJ1-5|TRBV19|.|.
CASSILGQGLHQPQHF
TGTGCCAGTAGTATTTTGGGTCAGGGTTTACATCAGCCCCAGCATTTT
>TRBJ2-3|TRBV5-1|TRBD1|few
CASSLWDRASTDTQYF
TGCGCCAGCAGCTTGTGGGACAGGGCTAGCACAGATACGCAGTATTTT
>TRBJ1-6|TRBV11-2|.|few
CASSSLRGGVDSPLHF
TGTGCCAGCAGCTCCCTTCGGGGGGGTGTTGATTCACCCCTCCACTTT
>TRBJ2-3|TRBV7-2|.|.
CASSVPGGTDTQYF
TGTGCCAGCAGCGTCCCGGGAGGCACAGATACGCAGTATTTT
>TRBJ1-5|TRBV3-1|.|.
CASSRQLYQPQHF
TGTGCCAGCAGTCGACAGCTTTATCAGCCCCAGCATTTT
>TRBJ2-1|TRBV29-1|TRBD1|.
CSVDGTGTGYEQFF
TGCAGCGTTGATGGGACCGGGACAGGGTATGAGCAGTTCTTC
>TRBJ1-2|TRBV7-6|.|.
CASSLGIGAGYGYTF
TGTGCCAGCAGCTTAGGTATAGGGGCAGGCTATGGCTACACCTTC
>TRBJ1-2|TRBV2|.|few
CASSPLYGYTF
TGTGCCAGCAGTCCCCTCTATGGCTACACCTTC
>TRBJ1-1|TRBV10-3|.|few
CATGGPMKTEAFF
TGTGCCACGGGAGGACCCATGAAGACTGAAGCTTTCTTT